The 5 T cell receptor beta chains in this list originate from one sample, sequenced in a study of OX40 agonist ivuxolimab in advanced cancers. The repertoire was sequenced with immunoSEQ multiplex PCR; TCRdb's copy has only in-frame clones and lacks some. The sample holds 55,000 to 70,000 clones, over 75% seen once. The specimen was CD4+ or CD8+ T cells sorted from blood, collected in a trial of the OX40 agonist ivuxolimab. The receptors were gathered from an adult with an advanced solid tumor such as melanoma, head and neck, liver or kidney cancer.

This chain joins TRBV5-1 and TRBJ2-3; D uncertain. The length of the CDR3 is 13 residues. Germline CDR1 and CDR2: SGHRS and YFSETQ. Between the trimmed V and J ends, which lost 0 bases and 3 bases, there was a span of 5 bases. The CDR3 region has the DNA TGCGCCAGCAGCTTGGGGCAGACAGATACGCAGTATTTT. Amino acid sequence: CASSLGQTDTQYF.

This rearrangement joins TRBV28 to TRBJ2-5; the match to TRBD1 covers 7 bases. CDR3 length: 13 residues. V lost 5 bases, J lost 5 bases, and 5 bases stayed unmatched. Germline-derived CDR1 and CDR2 are MDHEN and SYDVKM. CDR3 in amino acids: CASSRQGPETQYF. In DNA form, the CDR3 reads TGTGCCAGCAGTAGACAGGGTCCGGAGACCCAGTACTTC. Combining the CDR3 with reference TRBV28 and TRBJ2-5 gives the whole variable domain DVKVTQSSRYLVKRTGEKVFLECVQDMDHENMFWYRQDPGLGLRLIYFSYDVKMKEKGDIPEGYSVSREKKERFSLILESASTNQTSMYLCASSRQGPETQYFGPGTRLLVL.

The chain is built from TRBV28 and TRBJ1-5; D is unclear. Per germline, CDR1 MDHEN and CDR2 SYDVKM. The CDR3 covers 13 residues. V shed 3 bases and J shed 5 bases, with 8 bases lying between them. The CDR3 DNA sequence: TGTGCCAGCAGTTTCGAAACAGATCAGCCCCAGCATTTT. It codes for CASSFETDQPQHF.

This rearrangement joins TRBV5-6 to TRBJ2-7, with D possibly being TRBD1 or TRBD2 (5 bases each). The CDR3 length is 14 residues. V was shortened by 3 bases and J by 0 bases, with 10 bases between the two germline ends. The germline V gene encodes CDR1 SGHDT and CDR2 YYEEEE. The CDR3 protein is CASSSGRLSYEQYF. The CDR3 DNA sequence: TGTGCCAGCAGCTCGGGACGGCTCTCCTACGAGCAGTACTTC.

As for this clone: Relative to the germline gene, one junction end is altered; a read error may explain this. The gene calls are TRBV7-2 and TRBJ1-2; D ambiguous. Per the germline V gene, CDR1 is SGHTA and CDR2 is FQGNSA. The CDR3 contains 15 residues. Here the CDR3 DNA reads TGTGCCGGCGGCTTAGATTACTCGGAAACCTATGGCTACGCCTTC. Its translation: CAGGLDYSETYGYAF.